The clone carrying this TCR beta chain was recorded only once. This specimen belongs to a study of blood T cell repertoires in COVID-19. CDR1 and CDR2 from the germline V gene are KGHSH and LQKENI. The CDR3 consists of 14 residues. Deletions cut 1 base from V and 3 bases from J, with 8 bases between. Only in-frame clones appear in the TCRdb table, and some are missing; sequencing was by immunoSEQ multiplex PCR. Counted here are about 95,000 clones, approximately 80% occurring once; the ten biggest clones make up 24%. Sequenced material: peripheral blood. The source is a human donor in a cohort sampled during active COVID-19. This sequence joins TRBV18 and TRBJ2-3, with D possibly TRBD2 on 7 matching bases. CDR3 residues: CASSPQGGTDTQYF. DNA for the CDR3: TGTGCCAGCTCACCACAGGGGGGGACAGATACGCAGTATTTT.